Each of the 9 T cell receptor beta chains below was sequenced from the same sample in a study of radiotherapy plus CTLA-4 blockade in lung cancer. The data were produced by immunoSEQ multiplex PCR, yet TCRdb's version contains in-frame clones alone and is incomplete. The data hold roughly 110,000 clones, with roughly 84% observed a single time. Sequenced material: peripheral blood, taken from a patient treated with radiotherapy plus ipilimumab. The source of these receptors is a human donor with non-small cell lung cancer that progressed on radiotherapy plus ipilimumab. Some clones in this sample may be carry-over from other donors' samples.

This clone came up once. The chain's CDR3 is CASSQDLVWGSGANVLTF. The CDR3 region has the DNA TGCGCCAGCAGCCAAGATCTCGTATGGGGATCTGGGGCCAACGTCCTGACTTTC. The V and J genes are TRBV4-3 and TRBJ2-6; D gene unclear. Germline assignment: CDR1 LGHNA and CDR2 YSLEER. The CDR3 is 18 residues long. Trimming stripped 0 bases from V and 1 base from J, with 13 bases between.

The chain joins TRBV27 to TRBJ2-5; 7 nucleotides line up with TRBD1. The germline gives CDR1 MNHEY, CDR2 SMNVEV (reference sequence). CDR3 length: 16 amino acids. Losses at the gene ends were 5 bases for V and 3 bases for J; bases not matched to a gene: 12. CDR3 coding DNA: TGTGCCAGCAGTCCGACAGGGTGGAGTATGAAAGAGACCCAGTACTTC. It is translated as CASSPTGWSMKETQYF.

In its sample, this clone was seen a few times. The gene calls are TRBV11-3 and TRBJ2-7, with D tentatively TRBD2 (6 bases). The CDR3 totals 15 residues. Trimming removed 5 bases at V and 5 bases at J, with 19 bases between. Looked up from germline, CDR1 is SGHNT and CDR2 is YENEEA. The CDR3 coding sequence is TGTGCCAGCAGCCACGACGGAGGGAGAGGGGACGAGCAGTACTTC. Translation: CASSHDGGRGDEQYF.

This chain links TRBV5-4 with TRBJ2-5; 7 positions agree with TRBD1. Germline V gene sequence: CDR1 SGHNT, CDR2 YYREEE (reference sequence). There are 13 residues in the CDR3. Trimming removed 1 base from V and 4 bases from J; junction bases left unmatched: 1. CDR3 residues: CASSLRGPETQYF. The CDR3, as DNA: TGTGCCAGCAGCTTGAGGGGGCCAGAGACCCAGTACTTC. Supplemented by reference TRBV5-4 and TRBJ2-5, the full variable domain reads ETGVTQSPTHLIKTRGQQVTLRCSSQSGHNTVSWYQQALGQGPQFIFQYYREEENGRGNFPPRFSGLQFPNYSSELNVNALELDDSALYLCASSLRGPETQYFGPGTRLLVL.

This rearrangement joins TRBV7-9 to TRBJ1-4; D ambiguous. Germline-derived CDR1 and CDR2 are SEHNR and FQNEAQ (reference sequence). This CDR3 is 13 amino acids long. V lost 3 bases to trimming and J lost 7 bases, with 9 bases between them. Here the CDR3 DNA reads TGTGCCAGCAGCTTCGGAGTAGGTGAAAAACTGTTTTTT. This codes for CASSFGVGEKLFF.

This clone was seen only a few times. The chain combines TRBV2 with TRBJ2-5; 14 bases align to TRBD2. There are 16 residues in the CDR3. V shed 4 bases and J 0 bases; nucleotides not matched to a gene: 1. Per the germline V gene, CDR1 is SNHLY and CDR2 is FYNNEI. The CDR3 is CASSGLAGGYQETQYF. The CDR3 DNA sequence: TGTGCCAGCAGTGGACTAGCGGGGGGGTACCAAGAGACCCAGTACTTC. Combining the CDR3 with reference TRBV2 and TRBJ2-5 gives the whole variable domain EPEVTQTPSHQVTQMGQEVILRCVPISNHLYFYWYRQILGQKVEFLVSFYNNEISEKSEIFDDQFSVERPDGSNFTLKIRSTKLEDSAMYFCASSGLAGGYQETQYFGPGTRLLVL.

This chain joins TRBV14 and TRBJ1-2, with D tentatively TRBD1 (6 bases). The CDR3 has 15 residues. V gave up 0 bases and J gave up 5 bases, with 13 bases separating them. Germline lookup yields CDR1 SGHDN and CDR2 FVKESK. In nucleotides, the CDR3 is TGTGCCAGCAGCCAAGATATAACAGGGCCTTATGGCTACACCTTC. Its protein product is CASSQDITGPYGYTF.

In its sample, this clone was seen a few times. V gene TRBV6-4 combines with J gene TRBJ2-2; weak D call: TRBD2 (5 bases). V lost 3 bases and J 4 bases, leaving 12 bases between the germline ends. Germline CDR1 reads MRHNA; CDR2 reads SNTAGT. The CDR3 consists of 15 residues. This CDR3 is CASSETEDSTGELFF. In nucleotides, the CDR3 is TGTGCCAGCAGTGAGACGGAGGACTCCACCGGGGAGCTGTTTTTT.

The V call is TRBV19, the J call TRBJ2-5, with a possible D match to TRBD1 (5 bases). This CDR3 is built from 18 residues. Germline V gives CDR1 LNHDA, CDR2 SQIVND (reference sequence). V gave up 3 bases and J gave up 0 bases, with 20 bases separating them. This chain's CDR3 is CASSMGLWQGLYQETQYF. The CDR3, as DNA: TGTGCCAGTAGTATGGGGCTCTGGCAGGGTTTGTACCAAGAGACCCAGTACTTC. Using reference TRBV19 and TRBJ2-5 for the parts outside the CDR3, the full variable domain is DGGITQSPKYLFRKEGQNVTLSCEQNLNHDAMYWYRQDPGQGLRLIYYSQIVNDFQKGDIAEGYSVSREKKESFPLTVTSAQKNPTAFYLCASSMGLWQGLYQETQYFGPGTRLLVL.